This T cell receptor beta chain was observed in a study of OX40 agonist ivuxolimab in advanced cancers. The overall study: Dose-escalation patients' cancers were hepatocellular carcinoma, melanoma, renal cell or head and neck cancer. Overall study results and limits: With doses of 0.1-3.0 mg/kg, partial responders showed among the lowest clonal expansion. Within 6 weeks, CD4+ and CD8+ blood T cells expanded clonally at 0.1 to 3.0 mg/kg. Some nonresponders likewise displayed low normalized T-cell clonal expansion.

The length of the CDR3 is 15 residues. Germline trimming cut 1 base from V and 4 bases from J; bases unmatched to any gene: 5. Per the germline V gene, CDR1 is MGHRA and CDR2 is YSYEKL. Profiling relied on immunoSEQ multiplex PCR, and the TCRdb table lists in-frame clones only, not all of them. The sample holds about 62,000 clones; approximately 81% are singletons and the top ten take 3% to 4%. In regard to this clone: Antigen unknown.

This specimen consisted of CD4+ or CD8+ T cells sorted from blood, obtained in a trial of the OX40 agonist ivuxolimab. This clonotype was sampled from an adult with an advanced solid tumor such as melanoma, head and neck, liver or kidney cancer. The rearrangement links TRBV4-1 to TRBJ2-3, with 7 bases that match TRBD2. CDR3 in DNA: TGCGCCAGCAGCCAAGGGGACTATTTAGCAGATACGCAGTATTTT. This translates into CASSQGDYLADTQYF.